What follows are 6 T cell receptor beta chains derived from one specimen sequenced in a study of blood T cell repertoires in COVID-19. The table came from immunoSEQ multiplex PCR; TCRdb's copy has only in-frame clones and leaves some out. The data show 400,000 or so clones, 90% seen once. Source material: PBMCs or T cells enriched from blood (not recorded which). Receptors were obtained from a man between 18 and 35 years old who had recovered from COVID-19.

V usage is TRBV21-1 and J usage is TRBJ2-6; the D segment call TRBD2 is taken from the table without a DNA check. TRBV21-1 is annotated as a pseudogene. The CDR3 extends over 15 amino acids. This CDR3 reads CAKGLPISGANVLTF. The CDR3, as DNA: TGTGCCAAGGGACTTCCTATCTCTGGGGCCAACGTCCTGACTTTC.

The chain recombines TRBV5-6 with TRBJ1-2; 7 bases map to TRBD1. The CDR3 runs 16 residues. CDR1 and CDR2 from the germline V gene are SGHDT and YYEEEE. The ends lost 0 bases at V and 4 bases at J; junction bases unmatched: 9. This CDR3 is CASSLATGFLVYGYTF. For the CDR3, the DNA is TGTGCCAGCAGCTTGGCGACAGGGTTTTTGGTCTATGGCTACACCTTC.

This clone was observed once. The V and J genes are TRBV24-1 and TRBJ1-2; 7 bases are a match to TRBD1. Trimming removed 0 bases from V and 6 bases from J; junction bases left unmatched: 3. Germline CDR1 is KGHDR and CDR2 is SFDVKD. The CDR3 length is 14 residues. The CDR3 sequence: CATSDLDRVDGYTF. CDR3 DNA: TGTGCCACCAGTGATTTGGACAGGGTGGATGGCTACACCTTC.

The V and J genes are TRBV27 and TRBJ1-1, with D possibly TRBD1 on 6 matching bases. Germline V gives CDR1 MNHEY, CDR2 SMNVEV (reference sequence). Trimming shortened V by 6 bases and J by 2 bases, and 10 bases separated the two germline ends. The CDR3 covers 13 residues. The CDR3: CASRPTGNTEAFF. The DNA for the CDR3 is TGTGCCAGCAGACCGACAGGAAACACTGAAGCTTTCTTT.

The chain combines TRBV4-1 with TRBJ2-1; TRBD2 matches at 12 bases. Trimming cost V 4 bases and J 0 bases; bases outside gene matches: 13. The CDR3 spans 20 residues. Germline V gene lookup returns CDR1 MGHRA and CDR2 YSYEKL. Here the CDR3 reads CASSRQLAGGPSSSYNEQFF. CDR3 nucleotides: TGCGCCAGCAGCCGACAACTAGCGGGGGGACCTTCGAGCTCCTACAATGAGCAGTTCTTC.

The chain employs TRBV7-9 and TRBJ1-6; TRBD1 aligns across 10 bases. V lost 5 bases and J lost 8; bases outside the gene matches: 6. The CDR3 runs 15 residues. Germline assignment: CDR1 SEHNR and CDR2 FQNEAQ (reference sequence). The CDR3 nucleotides read TGTGCCAGCAGCCCAAGGGGACAGGGGTATTCACCCCTCCACTTT. Translating gives CASSPRGQGYSPLHF.